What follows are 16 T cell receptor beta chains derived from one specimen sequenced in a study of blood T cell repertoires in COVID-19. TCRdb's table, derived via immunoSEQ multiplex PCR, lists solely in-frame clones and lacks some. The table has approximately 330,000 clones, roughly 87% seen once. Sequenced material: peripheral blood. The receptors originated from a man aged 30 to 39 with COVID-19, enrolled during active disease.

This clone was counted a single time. The CDR3 loop is CASSPSTGDYLGELFF. CDR3 DNA sequence: TGTGCCAGCAGTCCATCGACAGGGGACTACCTGGGGGAGCTGTTTTTT. The rearrangement links TRBV27 to TRBJ2-2; the D gene is possibly TRBD1 (8 bases). Between the trimmed V and J ends, which lost 5 bases and 8 bases, there was a span of 21 bases. Germline V gene data show CDR1 as MNHEY and CDR2 as SMNVEV (reference sequence). CDR3 length equals 16 residues.

The CDR3 nucleotides are TGTGCCAGCAGTGAGGGAGGGGGTGGCTACACCTTC. Translating it yields CASSEGGGGYTF. This sequence joins TRBV6-2 or TRBV6-3 and TRBJ1-2, with D perhaps TRBD1 (6 bases). Germline V CDR1 and CDR2: MNHEY, SVGEGT. The V end lost 5 bases, the J end lost 7 bases, and 11 bases lay between the germline ends. The length of the CDR3 is 12 residues.

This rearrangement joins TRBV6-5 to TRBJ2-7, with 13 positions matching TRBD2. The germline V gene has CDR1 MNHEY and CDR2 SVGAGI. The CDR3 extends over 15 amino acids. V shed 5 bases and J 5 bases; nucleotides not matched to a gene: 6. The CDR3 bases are TGTGCCAGCAGTACCGGGACTAGCGGGGAGAACGAGCAGTACTTC. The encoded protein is CASSTGTSGENEQYF.

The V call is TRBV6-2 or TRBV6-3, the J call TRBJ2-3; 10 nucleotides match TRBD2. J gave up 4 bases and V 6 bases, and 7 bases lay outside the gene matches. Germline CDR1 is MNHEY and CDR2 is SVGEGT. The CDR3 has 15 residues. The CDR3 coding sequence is TGTGCCAGCAGCGAAGCGGGGGGGCCGTCAGATACGCAGTATTTT. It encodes CASSEAGGPSDTQYF.

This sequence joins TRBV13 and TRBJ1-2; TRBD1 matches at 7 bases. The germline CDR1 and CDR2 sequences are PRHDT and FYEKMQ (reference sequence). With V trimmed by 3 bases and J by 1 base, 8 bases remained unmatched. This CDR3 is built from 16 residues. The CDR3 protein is CASSLDRRGLNYGYTF. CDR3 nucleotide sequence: TGTGCCAGCAGCTTGGACAGGAGAGGGCTTAACTATGGCTACACCTTC.

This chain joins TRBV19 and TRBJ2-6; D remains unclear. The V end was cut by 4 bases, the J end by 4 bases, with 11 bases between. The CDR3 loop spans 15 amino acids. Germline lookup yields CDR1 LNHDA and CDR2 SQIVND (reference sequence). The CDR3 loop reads CASSRGTRGANVLTF. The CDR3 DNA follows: TGTGCCAGTAGTAGAGGTACCCGGGGGGCCAACGTCCTGACTTTC. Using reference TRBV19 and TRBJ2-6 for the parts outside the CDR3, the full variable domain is DGGITQSPKYLFRKEGQNVTLSCEQNLNHDAMYWYRQDPGQGLRLIYYSQIVNDFQKGDIAEGYSVSREKKESFPLTVTSAQKNPTAFYLCASSRGTRGANVLTFGAGSRLTVL.

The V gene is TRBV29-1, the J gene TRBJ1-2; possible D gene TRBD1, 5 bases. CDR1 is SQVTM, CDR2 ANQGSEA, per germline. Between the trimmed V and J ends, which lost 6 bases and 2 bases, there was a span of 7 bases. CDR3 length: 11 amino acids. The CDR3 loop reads CSVAGNYGYTF. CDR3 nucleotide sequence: TGCAGCGTGGCAGGGAACTATGGCTACACCTTC.

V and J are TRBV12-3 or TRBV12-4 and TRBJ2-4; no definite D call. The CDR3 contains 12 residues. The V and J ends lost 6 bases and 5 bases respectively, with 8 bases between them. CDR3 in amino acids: CASRATQNIQYF. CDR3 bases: TGTGCCAGCAGGGCGACTCAAAACATTCAGTACTTC.

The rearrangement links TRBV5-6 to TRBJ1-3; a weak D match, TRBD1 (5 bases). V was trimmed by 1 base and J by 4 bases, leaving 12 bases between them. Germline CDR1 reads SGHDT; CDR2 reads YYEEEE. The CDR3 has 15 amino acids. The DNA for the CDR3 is TGTGCCAGCAGCTTGAAAGGGGCAAACGGAAACACCATATATTTT. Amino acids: CASSLKGANGNTIYF.

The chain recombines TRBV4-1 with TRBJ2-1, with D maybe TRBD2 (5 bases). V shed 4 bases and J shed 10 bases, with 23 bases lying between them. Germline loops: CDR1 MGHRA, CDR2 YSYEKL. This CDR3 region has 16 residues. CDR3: CASSPGGLAASGEQFF. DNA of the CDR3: TGCGCCAGCAGCCCCGGCGGCCTAGCCGCCTCGGGGGAGCAGTTCTTC.

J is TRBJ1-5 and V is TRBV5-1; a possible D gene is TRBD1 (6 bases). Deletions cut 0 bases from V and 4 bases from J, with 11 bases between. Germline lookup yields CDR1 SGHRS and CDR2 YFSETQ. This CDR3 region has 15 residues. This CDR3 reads CASSLDRATNQPQHF. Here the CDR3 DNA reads TGCGCCAGCAGCTTGGACAGGGCAACTAATCAGCCCCAGCATTTT. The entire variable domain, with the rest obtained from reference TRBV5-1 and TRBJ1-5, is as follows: KAGVTQTPRYLIKTRGQQVTLSCSPISGHRSVSWYQQTPGQGLQFLFEYFSETQRNKGNFPGRFSGRQFSNSRSEMNVSTLELGDSALYLCASSLDRATNQPQHFGDGTRLSIL.

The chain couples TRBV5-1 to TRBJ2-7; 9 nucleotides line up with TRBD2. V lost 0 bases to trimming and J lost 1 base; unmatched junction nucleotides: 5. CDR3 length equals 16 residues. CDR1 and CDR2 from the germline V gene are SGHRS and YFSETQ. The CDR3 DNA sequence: TGCGCCAGCAGCTTGGATTTTCTAGCGGGGTCCTACGAGCAGTACTTC. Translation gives CASSLDFLAGSYEQYF.

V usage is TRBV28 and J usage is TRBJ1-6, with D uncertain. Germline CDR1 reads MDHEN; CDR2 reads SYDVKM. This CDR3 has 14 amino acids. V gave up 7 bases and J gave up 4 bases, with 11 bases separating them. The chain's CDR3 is CASKDPGYNSPLHF. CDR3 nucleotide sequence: TGTGCCAGCAAAGACCCGGGGTATAATTCACCCCTCCACTTT. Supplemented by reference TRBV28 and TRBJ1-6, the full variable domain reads DVKVTQSSRYLVKRTGEKVFLECVQDMDHENMFWYRQDPGLGLRLIYFSYDVKMKEKGDIPEGYSVSREKKERFSLILESASTNQTSMYLCASKDPGYNSPLHFGNGTRLTVT.

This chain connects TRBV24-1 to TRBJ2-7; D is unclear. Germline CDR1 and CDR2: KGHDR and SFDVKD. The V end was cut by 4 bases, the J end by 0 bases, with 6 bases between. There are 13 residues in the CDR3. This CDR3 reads CATSESYSYEQYF. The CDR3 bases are TGTGCCACCAGTGAATCGTACTCCTACGAGCAGTACTTC.

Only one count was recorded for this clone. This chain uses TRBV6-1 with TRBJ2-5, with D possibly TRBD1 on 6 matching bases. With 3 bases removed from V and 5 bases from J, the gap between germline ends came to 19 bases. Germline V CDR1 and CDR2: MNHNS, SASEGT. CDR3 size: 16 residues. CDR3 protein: CASSDRGSDRRETQYF. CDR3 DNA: TGTGCCAGCAGTGACCGGGGAAGCGACAGGCGGGAGACCCAGTACTTC.

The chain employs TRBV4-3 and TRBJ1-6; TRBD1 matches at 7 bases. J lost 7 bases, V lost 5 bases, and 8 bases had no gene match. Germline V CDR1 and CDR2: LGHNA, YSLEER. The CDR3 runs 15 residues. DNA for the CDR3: TGCGCCAGCAGCGTCGCCGGGACAGAAAATTCACCCCTCCACTTT. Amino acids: CASSVAGTENSPLHF.